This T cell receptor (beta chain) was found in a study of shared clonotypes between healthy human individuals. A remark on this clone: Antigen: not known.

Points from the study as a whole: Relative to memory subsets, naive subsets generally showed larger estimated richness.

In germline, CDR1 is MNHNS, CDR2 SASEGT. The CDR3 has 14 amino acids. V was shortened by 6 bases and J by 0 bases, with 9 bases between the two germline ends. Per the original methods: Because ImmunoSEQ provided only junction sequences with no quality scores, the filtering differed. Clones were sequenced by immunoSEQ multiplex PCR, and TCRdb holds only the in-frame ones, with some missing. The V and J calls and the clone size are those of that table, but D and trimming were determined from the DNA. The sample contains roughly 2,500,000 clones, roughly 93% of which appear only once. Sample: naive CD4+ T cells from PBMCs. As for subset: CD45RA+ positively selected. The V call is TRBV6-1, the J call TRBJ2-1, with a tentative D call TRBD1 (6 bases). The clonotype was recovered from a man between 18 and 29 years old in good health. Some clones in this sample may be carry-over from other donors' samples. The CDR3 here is CASRQGPSYNEQFF. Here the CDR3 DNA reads TGTGCCAGCAGACAGGGTCCCTCCTACAATGAGCAGTTCTTC.